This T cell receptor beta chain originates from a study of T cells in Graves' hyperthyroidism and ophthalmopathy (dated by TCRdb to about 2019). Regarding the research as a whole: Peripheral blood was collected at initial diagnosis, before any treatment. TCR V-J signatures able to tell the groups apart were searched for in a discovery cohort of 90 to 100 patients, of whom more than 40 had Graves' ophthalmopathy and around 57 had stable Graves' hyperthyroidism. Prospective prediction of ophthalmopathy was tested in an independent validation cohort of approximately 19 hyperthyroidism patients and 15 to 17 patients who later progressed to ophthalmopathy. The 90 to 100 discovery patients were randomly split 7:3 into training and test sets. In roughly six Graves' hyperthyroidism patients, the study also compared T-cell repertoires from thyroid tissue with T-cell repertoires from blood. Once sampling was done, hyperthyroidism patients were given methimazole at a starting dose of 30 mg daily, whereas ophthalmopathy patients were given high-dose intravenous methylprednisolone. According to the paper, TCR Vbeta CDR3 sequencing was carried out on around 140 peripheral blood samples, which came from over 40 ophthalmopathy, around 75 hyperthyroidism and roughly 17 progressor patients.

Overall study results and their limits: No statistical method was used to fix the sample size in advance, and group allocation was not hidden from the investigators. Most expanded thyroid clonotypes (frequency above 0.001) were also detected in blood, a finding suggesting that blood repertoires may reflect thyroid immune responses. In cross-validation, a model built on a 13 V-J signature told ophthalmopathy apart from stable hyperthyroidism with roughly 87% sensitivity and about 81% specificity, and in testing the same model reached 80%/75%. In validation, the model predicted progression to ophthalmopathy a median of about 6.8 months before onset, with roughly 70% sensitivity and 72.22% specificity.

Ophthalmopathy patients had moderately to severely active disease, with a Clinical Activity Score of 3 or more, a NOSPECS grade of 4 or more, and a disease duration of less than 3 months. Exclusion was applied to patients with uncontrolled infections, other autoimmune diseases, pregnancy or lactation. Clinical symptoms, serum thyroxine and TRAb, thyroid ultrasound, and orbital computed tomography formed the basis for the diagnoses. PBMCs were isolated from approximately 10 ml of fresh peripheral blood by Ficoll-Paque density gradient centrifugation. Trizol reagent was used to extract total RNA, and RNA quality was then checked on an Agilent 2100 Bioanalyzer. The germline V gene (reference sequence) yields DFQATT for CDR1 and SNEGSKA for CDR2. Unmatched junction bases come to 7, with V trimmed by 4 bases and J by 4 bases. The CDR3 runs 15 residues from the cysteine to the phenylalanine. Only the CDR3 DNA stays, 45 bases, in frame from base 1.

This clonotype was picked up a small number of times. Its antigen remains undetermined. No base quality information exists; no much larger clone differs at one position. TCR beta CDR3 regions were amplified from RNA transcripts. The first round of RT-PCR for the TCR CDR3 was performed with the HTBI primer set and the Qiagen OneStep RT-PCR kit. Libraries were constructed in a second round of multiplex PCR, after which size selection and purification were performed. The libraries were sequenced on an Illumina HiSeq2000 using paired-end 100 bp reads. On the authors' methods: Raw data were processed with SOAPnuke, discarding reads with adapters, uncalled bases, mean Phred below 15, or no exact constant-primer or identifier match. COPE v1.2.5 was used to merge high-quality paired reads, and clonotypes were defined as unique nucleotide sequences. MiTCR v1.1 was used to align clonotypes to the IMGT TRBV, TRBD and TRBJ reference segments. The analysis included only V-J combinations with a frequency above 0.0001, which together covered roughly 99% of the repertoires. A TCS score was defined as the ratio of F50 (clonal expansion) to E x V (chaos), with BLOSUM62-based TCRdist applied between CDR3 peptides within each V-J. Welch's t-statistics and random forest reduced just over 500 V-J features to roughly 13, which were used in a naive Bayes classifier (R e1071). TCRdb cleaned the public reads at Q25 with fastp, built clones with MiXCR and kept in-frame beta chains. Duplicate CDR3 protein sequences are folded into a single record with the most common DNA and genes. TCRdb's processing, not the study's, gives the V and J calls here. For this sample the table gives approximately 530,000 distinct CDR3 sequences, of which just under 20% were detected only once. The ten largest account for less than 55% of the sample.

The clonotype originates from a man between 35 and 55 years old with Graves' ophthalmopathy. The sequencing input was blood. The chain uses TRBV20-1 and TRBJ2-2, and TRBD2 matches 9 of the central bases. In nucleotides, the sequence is TGCAGTGCTATAAAGCCGCGGGGGGGCACCGGGGAGCTGTTTTTT. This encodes CSAIKPRGGTGELFF.